This T cell receptor beta chain was captured in a study of blood T cell repertoires in COVID-19. For the study at large: COVID-19 samples collected from the United States, Italy and Spain covered acute and convalescent phases.

The J segment lost 9 bases and the V segment lost 7 bases, leaving 10 bases of the junction unmatched. CDR3 size: 14 residues. Germline values: CDR1 MGHDK, CDR2 SYGVNS. TCRdb's copy holds only in-frame clones and misses some; the assay was immunoSEQ multiplex PCR. The profile covers about 180,000 clones, with around three quarters appearing a single time and 6.5% to 8% taken by the ten largest. Sequencing was done on a sample of peripheral blood. This TCR came from a man in his sixties or seventies with active or convalescent COVID-19. The chain links TRBV25-1 to TRBJ2-1; 9 nucleotides align to TRBD2. Here the CDR3 DNA reads TGTGCCAGCACGTTCGCGGGGGGGCGTATTGAGCAGTTCTTC. It codes for CASTFAGGRIEQFF.